Here is one TCR beta chain with its context. This clone was observed a handful of times. Its antigen is unknown. Nothing much larger sits one base from this clone, and base qualities are not available. The sample has other DNA sequences that encode this CDR3 too. From cysteine to phenylalanine, the CDR3 is 16 amino acids long. Only the CDR3 portion is preserved as DNA: 48 bases, with reading frame beginning at the first base. The germline V gene sets CDR1 to KGHSH and CDR2 to LQKENI. Trimming takes 4 bases off V and 4 bases off J; junction bases not matched to a gene: 4. The data are from a study of cytomegalovirus exposure and HLA in healthy donors (dated by TCRdb to 2017 to 2019). Looking at the study overall: In an earlier analysis of around 540 of the donors, approximately 300 Gb of sequence data and some 120 million unique TCR beta sequences from 150 million to 200 million T cells were reported. On average, around 240,000 unique TCR beta nucleotide sequences were sequenced per donor among a few hundred genotyped donors of the cohort, with approximately 18% of those sequences being non-productive. Besides the first cohort of roughly 660 subjects, a separate validation cohort made up of some 110 different subjects was used. HLA typing covered class I and class II loci at four-digit resolution. Typing coverage varied by locus: about 629-630 donors for A, B, C, DRB1 and DQB1; some 520 for DQA1; around 610 for DPA1; some 470 for DPB1. Several DR-DQ haplotypes were handled as single units for association and clustering because linkage in the cohort was strong. Rather than drawing on any new phenotypic data, the later analysis identified candidate immune exposures from TCR beta sequences and the way those sequences occurred across donors. A later analysis re-analyzed previously published TCR beta repertoires from approximately 670 donors and added high-resolution HLA genotyping to study TCR occurrence patterns. The study aimed to test whether cataloging public T cell receptors could reveal signatures of past pathogen exposure. High-throughput TCR immunosequencing, statistical association of individual TCRs with disease status, and machine learning were combined to predict cytomegalovirus infection status. All discovery cohort repertoires had been generated using a single sequencing platform. In an earlier analysis of several hundred of the donors, high-throughput TCR beta sequencing was used to judge whether each TCR beta V gene segment behaved as functional or pseudogenic. About 300 gigabases of sequencing data and roughly 81 million unique TCR sequences made up an early release that covered about 640 HLA-typed donors. Of the approximately 400 genotyped donors, roughly 85% fell in the genetic ancestry cluster associated with self-reported Caucasian donors. Genome-wide SNP genotypes for about 55% of the roughly 670 donors were used in a later genetic analysis, which treated that subset as a discovery cohort. The study profiled the T cell repertoires of hundreds of subjects by immunosequencing and related them to cytomegalovirus serostatus. Donor age, sex, ethnicity and CMV serostatus were compiled alongside the repertoire data. Overall study results and their limits: CMV serostatus was the only immune exposure information available for the cohort. Linkage disequilibrium might explain the correlated functional status among segregating V segments, but an unknown experimental factor could not be ruled out. Across donors, most TCR sequences were observed very rarely, whereas some public TCRs were present in many individuals. Cytomegalovirus status was reported to be diagnosed by the classifier with high specificity and sensitivity in both the original and validation cohorts. At a false discovery rate of 0.05, a later analysis linked some 18,000 TCR beta sequences to specific HLA alleles. The authors suggested that the approach could potentially be extended to other disease states and immunological phenotypes. A later genetic analysis reported fewer N-insertions in productive TCRs among donors in an Asian-associated ancestry cluster than the roughly 700-donor mean. The 87-base-pair reads could not distinguish some IMGT-functional V segments, including TRBV6-2 and TRBV6-3, so those segments were excluded. This cohort had only TCR beta chains sequenced, and the lack of alpha or paired-chain data limited which features could be detected. In the study, 164 TCR beta chains were listed as associated with cytomegalovirus. The presence/absence analyses assumed that sequencing depth was roughly uniform across donors, and that assumption may not be true. In a later genetic analysis, a missense DCLRE1C variant was associated with V-gene and J-gene trimming of TCR beta chains, and the association was replicated in an independent cohort. In an earlier analysis of under 600 of the donors, most TCR beta V segments were observed in productive rearrangements about 90% or about 30% of the time, broadly matching IMGT annotations. Because some donors lacked HLA typing at each locus, the association tests relied only on the typed subset. A later analysis found that TCR association rates varied across HLA loci, with DRB1 alleles showing the most associated TCRs and HLA-C alleles the fewest. A further reported finding was that TCR beta sequences accurately predicted the HLA-A and HLA-B alleles for most subjects in the first cohort. Because counts were too low, 15 or so rarely observed V segments, including chromosome 9 orphons, were excluded from the earlier analysis of under 650 of the donors. In vitro tests confirmed that a few of the cytomegalovirus-associated TCR beta chains recognize cytomegalovirus antigens. Assigning TCR associations to individual alleles was difficult when HLA alleles, especially DR and DQ, strongly co-occurred. According to a later analysis, parvovirus B19, influenza, CMV and Epstein-Barr virus appeared linked to several top co-occurrence clusters. The sequencing pipeline was judged likely to have produced a cluster of highly shared sequence variants as a technical artifact. Compared with equally common non-associated chains, HLA-associated TCR beta chains in a later analysis were more clonally expanded and had lower generation probabilities. In a later analysis, most CMV-associated TCR beta chains were found to appear HLA-restricted, with HLA associations seemingly driven largely by CMV exposure.

The library was produced with the immunoSEQ multiplex PCR assay. For the multiplex PCR, a mixture combining 60 forward primers for TCR Vbeta segments and 13 reverse primers for TCR Jbeta segments was used. Amplification of the CDR3 region of rearranged TCR beta genes was performed with a multiplex PCR assay on genomic DNA. On the Illumina HiSeq System, the amplified TCR beta libraries were sequenced as 87-base-pair reads. For the original study's pipeline: A later analysis counted about 80 million unique TCR beta chains across the 650 to 700 repertoires, and some 11 million of these chains were shared by at least two donors. Raw reads were error-corrected and collapsed into unique sequences by a nearest-neighbor algorithm in which closely related sequences were merged to remove PCR and sequencing errors. Alignment of CDR3 sequences to IMGT reference sequences was used to assign V, D and J gene segments. For a sequence to be retained, a match of at least six nucleotides to both a V gene segment and a J gene segment was required. A rearrangement was called productive if the CDR3 had no stop codons and remained in frame with V and J, and every other rearrangement was called non-productive. CDR3 was defined by IMGT convention, running from the second conserved V-encoded cysteine to the conserved J-encoded phenylalanine. In an earlier analysis of 550 to 650 of the donors, sequences lacking an unambiguous match to a single V gene segment were excluded. In an earlier analysis of 587 of the donors, a V segment was called functional when productive rearrangements were above 56.7%, and segregating when the standard deviation between donors exceeded 5%. A statistical classification framework was built for diagnosing cytomegalovirus status from the catalog of TCR beta chain sequences. A later analysis assigned V and J genes by comparing TCR nucleotide sequences with IMGT/GENE-DB human TR gene sequences. The TCRdist pipeline was used in a later analysis to assign CDR3 sequences and most-parsimonious VDJ recombination scenarios. In a later analysis, each TCR beta chain was defined by its CDR3 amino acid sequence together with its V-gene family, and reads without a unique V-gene family were excluded. A later analysis removed 592 highly shared, low-generation-probability nucleotide sequences to deal with suspected cross-contamination and a sequencing artifact. In a later analysis, a clonal expansion index was calculated for each public chain from normalized within-repertoire ranks of inferred template counts. A later analysis computed generation probabilities with a VDJ recombination model fitted to out-of-frame rearrangements, and checked the results against IGoR. A later analysis scored TCR-TCR, TCR-HLA and TCR-CMV co-occurrence with hypergeometric tests, applying a repertoire-size bias correction to TCR pairs. False discovery rates were estimated in a later analysis by permuting HLA or CMV assignments 20 times. A later analysis grouped co-occurring TCRs with DBSCAN, adding TCRdist sequence similarity when clustering within HLA-allele-positive subsets. Repertoires with fewer than 30,000 or more than 120,000 public chains, plus five repertoires with anomalous nucleotide sharing, were excluded from co-occurrence clustering. Sourced from immuneACCESS, this table was stored by TCRdb with only in-frame sequences that have V and J called. A share of the clones is absent; for the studies checked, an unresolved V gene accounts for under half, and the remainder has no known explanation. The DNA was the basis for D and trimming; V, J and clone size are from that table. Present in this sample are fewer than 60,000 clones, roughly 50% of which were seen just once. The ten top clones hold 10% to 15% of the sample.

The cohort consisted of hundreds of healthy bone marrow donors. At the time of sampling, every cohort member was nominally healthy, though immune exposures that went unrecorded were likely present. CMV serostatus was positive for roughly 290 and negative for about 55% of the 666 cohort members, and was not recorded for this donor. Each donor provided a peripheral blood sample, and peripheral blood mononuclear cells were used for TCR beta sequencing. The Qiagen DNeasy Blood Extraction Kit was used to extract genomic DNA from the blood cell samples. The chain is encoded by TRBV18 joined to TRBJ1-6, with 10 bases matching TRBD1. The sample comprised PBMCs. This TCR was sampled from a human donor in good health. CDR3 region: CASSRQGAGYNSPLHF. The nucleotide sequence reads as follows: TGTGCCAGCTCACGACAGGGGGCAGGGTATAATTCACCCCTCCACTTT.